A selection of T cell receptor beta chains follows, all from one sample in a study of blood T cells in healthy people across ages. From the 5' RACE reads, TCRdb called clonotypes with MiXCR, one entry per CDR3 protein. The data show some 640,000 distinct CDR3 sequences, 49% seen once. The sample was blood. All receptors derive from an older woman in good health. Each CDR3 is given with its conserved first and last residue. D genes are given only for firm matches. Clone size appears in some rows only: once, few, many, or a class for an expanded clone.

CDR3aa: CASSLVIRGEQFF
CDR3nt: TGTGCCAGCAGCTTAGTCATTAGGGGGGAGCAGTTCTTC
j_gene: TRBJ2-1
d_gene: NA
v_gene: TRBV7-2
abundance: once

CDR3aa: CASSPGIAYNEQFF
CDR3nt: TGCGCCAGCAGTCCGGGCATCGCCTACAATGAGCAGTTCTTC
j_gene: TRBJ2-1
d_gene: NA
v_gene: TRBV5-1
abundance: few

CDR3aa: CASSPPGIPYEQYF
CDR3nt: TGTGCCAGCTCACCACCGGGCATTCCCTACGAGCAGTACTTC
j_gene: TRBJ2-7
d_gene: NA
v_gene: TRBV18
abundance: few

CDR3aa: CASSLGLGGETQYF
CDR3nt: TGTGCCAGCAGCTTAGGTCTGGGTGGAGAGACCCAGTACTTC
j_gene: TRBJ2-5
d_gene: NA
v_gene: TRBV7-2
abundance: few

CDR3aa: CASTSGRGDTQYF
CDR3nt: TGCGCCAGCACTAGCGGGAGGGGAGATACGCAGTATTTT
j_gene: TRBJ2-3
d_gene: TRBD2
v_gene: TRBV5-1
abundance: NA

CDR3aa: CSAWTSSETQYF
CDR3nt: TGCAGTGCTTGGACTAGCTCGGAGACCCAGTACTTC
j_gene: TRBJ2-5
d_gene: TRBD2
v_gene: TRBV20-1
abundance: NA

CDR3aa: CASSTQTGNTYEQYF
CDR3nt: TGTGCCAGCAGTACCCAGACAGGGAACACCTACGAGCAGTACTTC
j_gene: TRBJ2-7
d_gene: TRBD1
v_gene: TRBV12-3/TRBV12-4
abundance: NA

CDR3aa: CASQGWDIQYF
CDR3nt: TGTGCCAGCCAGGGTTGGGACATTCAGTACTTC
j_gene: TRBJ2-4
d_gene: NA
v_gene: TRBV2
abundance: NA

CDR3aa: CASSLTNNRVGYEQYF
CDR3nt: TGTGCCAGCAGCCTAACAAACAACAGGGTCGGCTACGAGCAGTACTTC
j_gene: TRBJ2-7
d_gene: NA
v_gene: TRBV7-2
abundance: few

CDR3aa: CASSPTTGVLDIQYF
CDR3nt: TGTGCCAGCAGCCCAACGACAGGGGTTCTCGACATTCAGTACTTC
j_gene: TRBJ2-4
d_gene: TRBD1
v_gene: TRBV7-6
abundance: NA

CDR3aa: CSARDQGGSANEKLFF
CDR3nt: TGCAGTGCTAGAGATCAGGGCGGCAGCGCTAATGAAAAACTGTTTTTT
j_gene: TRBJ1-4
d_gene: NA
v_gene: TRBV20-1
abundance: few

CDR3aa: CSARDPANYGYTF
CDR3nt: TGCAGTGCTAGAGACCCGGCTAACTATGGCTACACCTTC
j_gene: TRBJ1-2
d_gene: NA
v_gene: TRBV20-1
abundance: NA

CDR3aa: CASSHPLAGGTQYF
CDR3nt: TGTGCCAGCAGCCACCCACTAGCGGGAGGGACCCAGTACTTC
j_gene: TRBJ2-5
d_gene: TRBD2
v_gene: TRBV4-2
abundance: few

CDR3aa: CASGLAGVTDTQYF
CDR3nt: TGTGCCAGCGGTCTAGCGGGAGTCACAGATACGCAGTATTTT
j_gene: TRBJ2-3
d_gene: TRBD2
v_gene: TRBV7-2
abundance: NA

CDR3aa: CSASIGQGRDTQYF
CDR3nt: TGCAGTGCTAGTATAGGACAGGGCAGAGATACGCAGTATTTT
j_gene: TRBJ2-3
d_gene: TRBD1
v_gene: TRBV20-1
abundance: NA

CDR3aa: CAISGRTSGRTDAQYF
CDR3nt: TGTGCCATCAGTGGCAGGACTAGCGGACGCACAGATGCGCAGTATTTT
j_gene: TRBJ2-3
d_gene: TRBD2
v_gene: TRBV10-3
abundance: NA

CDR3aa: CSATESYEQYF
CDR3nt: TGCAGTGCAACGGAGTCCTACGAGCAGTACTTC
j_gene: TRBJ2-7
d_gene: NA
v_gene: TRBV20-1
abundance: few

CDR3aa: CAWMLVSNYGYTF
CDR3nt: TGTGCCTGGATGTTGGTCAGTAACTATGGCTACACCTTC
j_gene: TRBJ1-2
d_gene: NA
v_gene: TRBV30
abundance: NA

CDR3aa: CASLAAGAGDTQYF
CDR3nt: TGTGCCAGCCTGGCAGCGGGAGCGGGAGATACGCAGTATTTT
j_gene: TRBJ2-3
d_gene: TRBD2
v_gene: TRBV6-2/TRBV6-3
abundance: once

CDR3aa: CASSVTDNNNSPLHF
CDR3nt: TGTGCCAGCAGCGTCACTGACAATAATAATTCACCCCTCCACTTT
j_gene: TRBJ1-6
d_gene: NA
v_gene: TRBV9
abundance: NA

CDR3aa: CSAATGQGRGGDGYTF
CDR3nt: TGCAGTGCTGCCACGGGACAGGGGAGAGGTGGGGATGGCTACACCTTC
j_gene: TRBJ1-2
d_gene: TRBD1
v_gene: TRBV20-1
abundance: NA

CDR3aa: CSARDTSHLATRTDTQYF
CDR3nt: TGCAGTGCTAGAGATACATCCCACCTAGCGACTCGCACAGATACGCAGTATTTT
j_gene: TRBJ2-3
d_gene: NA
v_gene: TRBV20-1
abundance: few